This is a list of T cell receptor beta chains from one sample in a study of graft-versus-host responses after intestinal transplantation. The antigens for these receptors are not known. Only in-frame clones appear in the TCRdb table, and some are missing; sequencing was by immunoSEQ multiplex PCR. Here the sample spans approximately 60,000 clones, roughly 90% being singletons. Source: unstimulated CD8+ T cells sorted from spleen or lymph node cells, taken before transplant. Receptors were obtained from a human donor who was the organ donor for an intestinal transplant. The CDR3 runs from the conserved cysteine through the conserved F or W. D genes are given only for firm matches.

>TRBV9|TRBD2|TRBJ2-5
CASSVGGGDLGETQYF
TGTGCCAGCAGCGTAGGGGGAGGGGACCTGGGGGAGACCCAGTACTTC
>TRBV27|-|TRBJ2-7
CASSLLGAWEQYF
TGTGCCAGCAGTTTACTGGGGGCTTGGGAGCAGTACTTC
>TRBV4-2|-|TRBJ2-7
CASSQLYQTQYEQYF
TGTGCCAGCAGCCAACTGTACCAGACTCAGTACGAGCAGTACTTC
>TRBV28|-|TRBJ1-5
CASSFWSGNQPQHF
TGTGCCAGCAGTTTTTGGTCAGGGAATCAGCCCCAGCATTTT
>TRBV28|-|TRBJ2-7
CASSSRDFYEQYF
TGTGCCAGCAGTTCCCGGGATTTTTACGAGCAGTACTTC
>TRBV28|-|TRBJ2-1
CASSTYRDLGYNEQFF
TGTGCCAGCAGTACGTACCGGGACTTAGGGTACAATGAGCAGTTCTTC
>TRBV5-4|-|TRBJ1-1
CASSASQENTEAFF
TGTGCCAGCAGCGCGAGTCAGGAGAACACTGAAGCTTTCTTT
>TRBV19|-|TRBJ2-2
CASSILPYPNGELFF
TGTGCCAGTAGTATTCTGCCCTACCCAAACGGGGAGCTGTTTTTT
>TRBV4-1|TRBD1|TRBJ2-2
CASSQRTGWSTGELFF
TGCGCCAGCAGCCAAAGGACAGGGTGGTCCACCGGGGAGCTGTTTTTT
>TRBV25-1|TRBD1|TRBJ1-4
CASSEPGQGNEKLFF
TGTGCCAGCAGTGAGCCGGGACAGGGTAATGAAAAACTGTTTTTT
>TRBV4-1|-|TRBJ2-1
CASSQDQGSYNEQFF
TGCGCCAGCAGCCAAGATCAGGGCTCCTACAATGAGCAGTTCTTC
>TRBV28|-|TRBJ1-1
CASSFRGLMNTEAFF
TGTGCCAGCAGTTTCCGGGGACTTATGAACACTGAAGCTTTCTTT
>TRBV7-3|TRBD2|TRBJ2-7
CASSFRPTSGRRHEQYF
TGTGCCAGCAGCTTTCGCCCGACTAGCGGAAGACGGCACGAGCAGTACTTC
>TRBV2|-|TRBJ2-2
CASSEGLPTGELFF
TGTGCCAGCAGTGAAGGTCTTCCGACCGGGGAGCTGTTTTTT
>TRBV28|-|TRBJ1-5
CASITTGSNNQPQHF
TGTGCCAGCATAACGACGGGTAGTAACAATCAGCCCCAGCATTTT
>TRBV28|TRBD1|TRBJ2-7
CASSYRGPSSYEQYF
TGTGCCAGCAGTTACAGGGGACCCAGCTCCTACGAGCAGTACTTC
>TRBV9|-|TRBJ1-5
CASSVRGNQPQHF
TGTGCCAGCAGCGTCAGGGGCAATCAGCCCCAGCATTTT
>TRBV7-9|-|TRBJ2-5
CASSGTLQETQYF
TGTGCCAGCTCCGGGACTTTACAAGAGACCCAGTACTTC
>TRBV27|-|TRBJ1-6
CASSPTGVNSPLHF
TGTGCCAGCAGTCCGACAGGAGTAAATTCACCCCTCCACTTT
>TRBV11-3|-|TRBJ2-4
CASSLTPDIQYF
TGTGCCAGCAGCTTAACTCCGGACATTCAGTACTTC
>TRBV10-1|TRBD2|TRBJ2-7
CASSEYTPRGGCEQYF
TGCGCCAGCAGTGAGTACACTCCCCGGGGAGGGTGCGAGCAGTACTTC
>TRBV4-3|-|TRBJ2-3
CASSQSPSRVIWGTDTQYF
TGCGCCAGCAGCCAGAGCCCGAGTAGGGTTATATGGGGCACAGATACGCAATATTTT